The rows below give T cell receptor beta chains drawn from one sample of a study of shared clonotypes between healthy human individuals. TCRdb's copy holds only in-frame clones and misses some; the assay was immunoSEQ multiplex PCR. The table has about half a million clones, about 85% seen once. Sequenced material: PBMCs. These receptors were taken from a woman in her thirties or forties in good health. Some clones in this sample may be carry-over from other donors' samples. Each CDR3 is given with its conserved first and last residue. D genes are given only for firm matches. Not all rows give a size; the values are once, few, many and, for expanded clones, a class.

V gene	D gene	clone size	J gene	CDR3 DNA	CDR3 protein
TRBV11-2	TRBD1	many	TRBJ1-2	TGTGCCAGCAGCTTAGGGACAGGGTCCGACTATGGCTACACCTTC	CASSLGTGSDYGYTF
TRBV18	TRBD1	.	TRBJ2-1	TGTGCCAGCTCCCGGACAGGGGGAGAATACAATGAGCAGTTCTTC	CASSRTGGEYNEQFF
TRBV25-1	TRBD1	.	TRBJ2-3	TGTGCCAGTTCGGGACAGTTAACAGATACGCAGTATTTT	CASSGQLTDTQYF
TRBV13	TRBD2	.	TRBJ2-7	TGTGCCAGCAGCTTGGGACTAGACTCCTACGAGCAGTACTTC	CASSLGLDSYEQYF
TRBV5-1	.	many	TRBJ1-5	TGCGCCAGCAGCCCACCCCCGGGTGGGCAGCCCCAGCATTTT	CASSPPPGGQPQHF
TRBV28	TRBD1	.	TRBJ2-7	TGTGCCAGCAGAAAAGACAGGGGGTATATGTACGAGCAGTACTTC	CASRKDRGYMYEQYF
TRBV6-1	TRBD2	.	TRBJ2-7	TGTGCCAGCCAACCGAGCGGGAGAGGTTGGTACGAGCAGTACTTC	CASQPSGRGWYEQYF
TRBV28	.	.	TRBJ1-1	TGTGCCAGCAGCCCCGTGGGGGGGCCTGAAGCTTTCTTT	CASSPVGGPEAFF
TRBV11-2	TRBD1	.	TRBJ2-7	TGTGCCAGCAGCTTAGGGACAGGACTCTACGAGCAGTACTTC	CASSLGTGLYEQYF
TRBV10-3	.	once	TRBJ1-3	TGTGCCATCAGCCCGACACCCTCTGGAAACACCATATATTTT	CAISPTPSGNTIYF
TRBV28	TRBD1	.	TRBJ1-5	TGTGCCACAACAGGGGAGTTAACCAATCAGCCCCAGCATTTT	CATTGELTNQPQHF
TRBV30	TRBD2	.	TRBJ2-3	TGTGCCTGGAGTAATAGCGGGAGGGCCTTAGATACGCAGTATTTT	CAWSNSGRALDTQYF
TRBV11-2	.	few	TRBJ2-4	TGTGCCAGCAGCTTAGAGCCCATGACTTACAGGAGTAAGTCCAAAAACATTCAGTACTTC	CASSLEPMTYRSKSKNIQYF
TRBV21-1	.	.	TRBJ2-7	TGTGCCAGCAGCAAAGCGGGTGGGGTACCATGGGGCTGGGAGCAGTACTTC	CASSKAGGVPWGWEQYF
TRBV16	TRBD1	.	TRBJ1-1	TGTGCCAGCAGCCCTGCTTCACGGGGACAGGGCATGAACACTGAAGCTTTCTTT	CASSPASRGQGMNTEAFF
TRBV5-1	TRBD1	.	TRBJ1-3	TGCGCCAGCAGCCCTGGACAGGGTGAACCCACCATATATTTT	CASSPGQGEPTIYF
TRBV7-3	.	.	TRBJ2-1	TGTGCCAGCAGCCGAACTCTAGCCGGCTACAATGAGCAGTTCTTC	CASSRTLAGYNEQFF
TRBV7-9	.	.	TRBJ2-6	TGCGCCAGCAGCCCCTGGGGTGGGGCCAACGTCCTGACTTTC	CASSPWGGANVLTF
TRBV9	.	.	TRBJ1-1	TGTGCCAGCAGCGCGACAAGGGTGAACACTGAAGCTTTCTTT	CASSATRVNTEAFF
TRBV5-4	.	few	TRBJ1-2	TGTGCCAGCAGCCCGACAGGAGAGATCTATGGCTACACCTTC	CASSPTGEIYGYTF
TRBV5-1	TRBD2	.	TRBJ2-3	TGCGCCAGCAGCTTGGAGACTAGCGGTAGCACAGATACGCAGTATTTT	CASSLETSGSTDTQYF
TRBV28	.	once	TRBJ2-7	TGTGCCAGCAGAGACCTCGACCGACAGAGACTACGAGTGGTCTTC	CASRDLDRQRLRVVF
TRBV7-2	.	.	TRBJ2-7	TGTGCCAGCAGCCACGACACGGGAGTTGCCTACGAGCAGTACTTC	CASSHDTGVAYEQYF
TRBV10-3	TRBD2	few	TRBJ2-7	TGTGCCAGTCTAGCGGGAGGACTATCCTACGAGCAGTACTTC	CASLAGGLSYEQYF
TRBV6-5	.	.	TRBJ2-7	TGTGCCAGCAGCACTTTAGGACACGAGCAGTACTTC	CASSTLGHEQYF
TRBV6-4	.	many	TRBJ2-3	TGTGCCAGCAGTGACAAGGGGGAGGCCACAGATACGCAGTATTTT	CASSDKGEATDTQYF
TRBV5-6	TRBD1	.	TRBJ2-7	TGTGCCAGCAGCTTGTGGGGACAGCCCTACGAGCAGTACTTC	CASSLWGQPYEQYF
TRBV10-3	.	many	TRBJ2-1	TGTGCCATCAGTGAGTCGTGGCAGGGGTACAATGAGCAGTTCTTC	CAISESWQGYNEQFF
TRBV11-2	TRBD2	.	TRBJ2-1	TGTGCCAGCAGCTTCAATAGCGGGCCATACAATGAGCAGTTCTTC	CASSFNSGPYNEQFF
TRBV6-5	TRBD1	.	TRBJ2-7	TGTGCCAGCAGAGAGGACAGGGGACCCTACGAGCAGTACTTC	CASREDRGPYEQYF
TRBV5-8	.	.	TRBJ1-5	TGTGCCAGCAGCCGGAGAGGGGCCGGTAATCAGCCCCAGCATTTT	CASSRRGAGNQPQHF
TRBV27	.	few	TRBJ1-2	TGTGCCAGCAGTTTACATCATATTGGGGGGCGCGAGAAAAGGGACTATGGCTACACCTTC	CASSLHHIGGREKRDYGYTF
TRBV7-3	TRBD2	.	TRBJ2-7	TGTGCCAGCAGCCCGACTAGCGGGCACCCCTACGAGCAGTACTTC	CASSPTSGHPYEQYF
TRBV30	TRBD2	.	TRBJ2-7	TGTGCCTGGAGTTCGCTAGCGGGACACTACGAGCAGTACTTC	CAWSSLAGHYEQYF
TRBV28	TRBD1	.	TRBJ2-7	TGTGCCACCACCGGGACAGGCGGCCACGAGCAGTACTTC	CATTGTGGHEQYF